This passage covers 27 T cell receptor beta chains from one sample sequenced in a study of blood T cell repertoires in COVID-19. Some clones are missing from TCRdb's copy, which holds only in-frame ones; the method was immunoSEQ multiplex PCR. The repertoire includes 140,000 to 150,000 clones, around 86% of them detected once, and less than 45% sits in the top ten. Sequencing was carried out using peripheral blood. All receptors derive from a man aged 45-65 years who had recovered from COVID-19.

The V call is TRBV7-9, the J call TRBJ2-2; 12 bases are a match to TRBD2. With 8 bases clipped from V and 7 bases from J, the junction kept 14 bases outside the gene matches. The CDR3 has 17 residues. Germline CDR1 SEHNR, CDR2 FQNEAQ (reference sequence). Written as DNA, the CDR3 is TGTGCCAGCCCGGCTAGCGGGGGGGCCTCGTTGAACGGGGAGCTGTTTTTT. Residues: CASPASGGASLNGELFF.

J is TRBJ1-6 and V is TRBV2; 8 nucleotides align to TRBD1. Unmatched junction bases numbered 5, after V lost 7 bases and J lost 6 bases. Germline V gene sequence: CDR1 SNHLY, CDR2 FYNNEI. CDR3 size: 14 residues. The CDR3, as DNA: TGTGCCAGCAACAGGGGGGATGTTAATTCACCCCTCCACTTT. It specifies CASNRGDVNSPLHF.

J is TRBJ2-5 and V is TRBV3-1 (or the pseudogene TRBV3-2), with 10 positions matching TRBD2. The trim removed 0 bases at V and 3 bases at J, leaving 7 bases unmatched. Germline V CDR1 and CDR2: LGHDT, YNNKEL (reference sequence). The CDR3 is 17 residues long. The CDR3 coding sequence is TGTGCCAGCAGCCAAGATTGGTGGAGCGGGGGGGAAGAGACCCAGTACTTC. Translating gives CASSQDWWSGGEETQYF.

Note on this clone: Other DNA sequences of this sample code for an identical CDR3. The chain employs TRBV12-3 or TRBV12-4 and TRBJ1-5, with TRBD1 matching over 7 bases. The CDR3 runs to 13 residues. The ends lost 2 bases at V and 6 bases at J; junction bases unmatched: 1. CDR3 DNA sequence: TGTGCCAGCAGTTTACAGGGGGGTCAGCCCCAGCATTTT. Its translation: CASSLQGGQPQHF.

The V gene is TRBV4-1, the J gene TRBJ1-1; 9 bases line up with TRBD1. This CDR3 is built from 16 residues. Unmatched junction bases numbered 9, after V lost 2 bases and J lost 5 bases. Germline lookup yields CDR1 MGHRA and CDR2 YSYEKL. The CDR3 here is CASSQYIQGAQTEAFF. The DNA of the CDR3 is TGCGCCAGCAGCCAATACATACAGGGGGCGCAAACTGAAGCTTTCTTT.

This clone was recorded once. The chain has TRBV5-1 and TRBJ1-1, with 7 nucleotides matching TRBD1. Germline V gene data show CDR1 as SGHRS and CDR2 as YFSETQ. J lost 6 bases, V lost 2 bases, and 4 bases had no gene match. This CDR3 has 13 residues. CDR3 sequence reads: CASSLDRASEAFF. The DNA for the CDR3 is TGCGCCAGCAGCTTAGACAGGGCTTCTGAAGCTTTCTTT.

The rearrangement uses TRBV7-6 and TRBJ2-3; 8 nucleotides agree with TRBD1. The V gene's germline CDR1 is SGHVS and CDR2 FNYEAQ. The CDR3 sequence is 15 residues long. V lost 3 bases, J lost 4 bases, and 6 bases stayed unmatched. The CDR3 reads CASSFVTGDPDTQYF. In DNA, the CDR3 is TGTGCCAGCAGCTTTGTGACAGGGGACCCAGATACGCAGTATTTT.

The chain has TRBV7-3 and TRBJ2-3; maybe TRBD1 (5 bases). This CDR3 region has 15 residues. Trimming shortened V by 0 bases and J by 0 bases, and 7 bases separated the two germline ends. Germline CDR1 SGHTA, CDR2 FQGTGA. The CDR3 nucleotides read TGTGCCAGCAGCTTAACTGGGGCTAGCACAGATACGCAGTATTTT. Translation: CASSLTGASTDTQYF.

J is TRBJ1-4 and V is TRBV7-7; D perhaps matches TRBD1 (5 bases). V lost 5 bases and J 2 bases, leaving 12 bases between the germline ends. The germline V gene encodes CDR1 SSHAT and CDR2 FNYEAQ (reference sequence). The CDR3 runs to 15 residues. The CDR3 sequence is CASSRRVGTNEKLFF. The CDR3 nucleotides read TGTGCCAGCAGCCGCAGGGTGGGCACTAATGAAAAACTGTTTTTT.

V is TRBV27 and J is TRBJ2-1; 8 positions match TRBD1. The trim removed 0 bases at V and 7 bases at J, leaving 11 bases unmatched. The CDR3 is made up of 17 amino acids. Looked up from germline, CDR1 is MNHEY and CDR2 is SMNVEV (reference sequence). The CDR3 DNA is TGTGCCAGCAGTTTATCGCGTGGAGACAGGGGCCGGAATGAGCAGTTCTTC. Encoded protein: CASSLSRGDRGRNEQFF.

The CDR3 sequence: CASSLGSGGIDEKLFF. In nucleotides, the CDR3 is TGTGCCAGCAGCTTAGGGTCCGGAGGGATTGATGAAAAACTGTTTTTT. The chain joins TRBV7-9 to TRBJ1-4; no definite D call. The CDR3 length is 16 residues. Trimming stripped 1 base from V and 6 bases from J, with 15 bases between. Germline-derived CDR1 and CDR2 are SEHNR and FQNEAQ (reference sequence).

The sample holds a few counts of this clone. The chain uses TRBV19 and TRBJ1-1; tentatively, D is TRBD1 (5 bases). V dropped 10 bases and J dropped 0 bases, with 12 bases sitting between them. Germline-derived CDR1 and CDR2 are LNHDA and SQIVND (reference sequence). The CDR3 has 13 residues. For the CDR3, the DNA is TGTGCCATAAGGAGGGGTATGAACACTGAAGCTTTCTTT. Residues: CAIRRGMNTEAFF.

About this clone itself: One junction end disagrees with the germline gene, perhaps due to a read error. The chain recombines TRBV7-6 with TRBJ1-2; maybe TRBD1 (6 bases). The CDR3 totals 15 residues. CDR1 is SGHVS and CDR2 is FNYEAQ in the germline V gene. CDR3 DNA: TGTGCCAGCAACTTAAGGGGGGGGGCCTCTTATGGCTACACCTTC. The encoded protein is CASNLRGGASYGYTF.

The chain recombines TRBV2 with TRBJ1-5; D is ambiguous. Trimming left V 7 bases short and J 3 bases short, with 10 bases between. CDR1 is SNHLY and CDR2 is FYNNEI in the germline V gene. The CDR3 consists of 13 residues. CDR3 sequence (DNA): TGTGCCAGCAATCCAGATCTCAATCAGCCCCAGCATTTT. Amino acid sequence: CASNPDLNQPQHF. The whole variable domain, remainder taken from reference TRBV2 and TRBJ1-5, is EPEVTQTPSHQVTQMGQEVILRCVPISNHLYFYWYRQILGQKVEFLVSFYNNEISEKSEIFDDQFSVERPDGSNFTLKIRSTKLEDSAMYFCASNPDLNQPQHFGDGTRLSIL.

V and J are TRBV5-4 and TRBJ2-1, with D perhaps TRBD2 (6 bases). The CDR3 is 15 residues long. CDR1 SGHNT and CDR2 YYREEE come from the germline V gene (reference sequence). V was pared by 1 base and J by 6 bases, with 14 bases between. CDR3 sequence (DNA): TGTGCCAGCAGCTTGCTCCAGCGGGCATTCAATGAGCAGTTCTTC. Translation gives CASSLLQRAFNEQFF. Filled out from reference TRBV5-4 and TRBJ2-1, the complete variable domain reads ETGVTQSPTHLIKTRGQQVTLRCSSQSGHNTVSWYQQALGQGPQFIFQYYREEENGRGNFPPRFSGLQFPNYSSELNVNALELDDSALYLCASSLLQRAFNEQFFGPGTRLTVL.

The V gene is TRBV7-6, the J gene TRBJ2-3, with TRBD2 identical over 10 bases. The CDR3 spans 17 residues. V dropped 4 bases and J dropped 6; count of bases not matched to a gene: 13. Germline V gene sequence: CDR1 SGHVS, CDR2 FNYEAQ. The CDR3 DNA is TGTGCCAGCAGCTCGCTAATGACAGCGGGGGGGCCCGATACGCAGTATTTT. Translated: CASSSLMTAGGPDTQYF.

This rearrangement joins TRBV6-2 or TRBV6-3 to TRBJ2-2; perhaps TRBD2 as D (5 bases). This CDR3 region has 17 residues. The V end was cut by 5 bases, the J end by 1 base, with 17 bases between. Germline values: CDR1 MNHEY, CDR2 SVGEGT. CDR3 protein: CASSPPGRGLNTGELFF. CDR3 DNA sequence: TGTGCCAGCAGTCCCCCGGGTCGGGGATTGAACACCGGGGAGCTGTTTTTT.

The chain employs TRBV5-4 and TRBJ1-2, with 7 nucleotides matching TRBD1. V lost 4 bases and J lost 7; bases outside the gene matches: 13. The CDR3 has 15 amino acids. Germline V gene sequence: CDR1 SGHNT, CDR2 YYREEE (reference sequence). The DNA for the CDR3 is TGTGCCAGCAGCGCACGGGACAGCCGTTTCGGTGGCTACACCTTC. Amino acid sequence: CASSARDSRFGGYTF.

The count of this clone is one. This sequence joins TRBV9 and TRBJ2-7; 8 positions agree with TRBD1. This CDR3 has 16 residues. Trimming removed 4 bases from V and 6 bases from J; junction bases left unmatched: 15. Looked up from germline, CDR1 is SGDLS and CDR2 is YYNGEE. DNA for the CDR3: TGTGCCAGCAGCACCCTGGGGGGCCAGGGGGCTGGCGAGCAGTACTTC. Translation: CASSTLGGQGAGEQYF.

In nucleotides, the CDR3 is TGTGCCAGCAGCTCCCTCGGACAGGGGGGCAATCAGCCCCAGCATTTT. Amino acids: CASSSLGQGGNQPQHF. J is TRBJ1-5 and V is TRBV6-2 or TRBV6-3; 10 nucleotides line up with TRBD1. The CDR3 spans 16 residues. V was clipped by 6 bases and J by 2 bases; unmatched bases: 7. Germline CDR1 reads MNHEY; CDR2 reads SVGEGT.

The genes are TRBV6-5 and TRBJ2-3; D possibly corresponds to TRBD2 (5 bases). The CDR3 length is 13 residues. Germline-derived CDR1 and CDR2 are MNHEY and SVGAGI. V lost 6 bases and J lost 2, with 9 bases in between. The CDR3 loop reads CASSAGLTDTQYF. Written as DNA, the CDR3 is TGTGCCAGCAGCGCCGGACTCACAGATACGCAGTATTTT.

The chain carries TRBV19 and TRBJ1-5, with 7 bases that match TRBD1. Unmatched junction bases numbered 5, after V lost 6 bases and J lost 0 bases. In germline, CDR1 is LNHDA, CDR2 SQIVND (reference sequence). The CDR3 sequence is 15 residues long. The CDR3 nucleotides read TGTGCCAGTAGCGCCGGGACAGTTAGCAATCAGCCCCAGCATTTT. This encodes CASSAGTVSNQPQHF.

This chain connects TRBV9 to TRBJ2-5, with TRBD2 matching over 12 bases. With V trimmed by 3 bases and J by 5 bases, 2 bases remained unmatched. The CDR3 loop spans 14 amino acids. Germline assignment: CDR1 SGDLS and CDR2 YYNGEE. CDR3 coding DNA: TGTGCCAGCAGCGGACTAGCGGGGGCTGAGACCCAGTACTTC. As protein: CASSGLAGAETQYF.

J is TRBJ1-1 and V is TRBV18, with D possibly being TRBD1 (5 bases). Germline assignment: CDR1 KGHSH and CDR2 LQKENI. This CDR3 is 15 amino acids long. V shed 4 bases and J shed 0 bases, with 12 bases lying between them. The chain's CDR3 is CASSLTDTMNTEAFF. DNA of the CDR3: TGTGCCAGCTCACTGACGGACACCATGAACACTGAAGCTTTCTTT.

The chain combines TRBV19 with TRBJ1-1; weak D call: TRBD1 (5 bases). CDR1 is LNHDA, CDR2 SQIVND, per germline (reference sequence). The CDR3 runs to 11 residues. Trimming stripped 8 bases from V and 1 base from J, with 5 bases between. CDR3 in amino acids: CASQGNTEAFF. The CDR3 region has the DNA TGTGCCAGTCAGGGGAACACTGAAGCTTTCTTT.

This clone was counted once. The rearrangement links TRBV13 to TRBJ1-1; 7 bases line up with TRBD1. Germline V gene lookup returns CDR1 PRHDT and CDR2 FYEKMQ (reference sequence). V gave up 7 bases and J gave up 4 bases; unmatched junction bases: 6. The CDR3 totals 13 residues. The CDR3 here is CASTQGDGTEAFF. The DNA for the CDR3 is TGTGCCAGCACTCAGGGGGATGGCACTGAAGCTTTCTTT.

Details on this clone: This same CDR3 is encoded by further DNA sequences in the sample. The chain is built from TRBV4-1 and TRBJ2-7, with 7 bases matching TRBD2. V was clipped by 1 base and J by 1 base; unmatched bases: 1. The CDR3 spans 14 residues. Germline V gene sequence: CDR1 MGHRA, CDR2 YSYEKL. CDR3 in DNA: TGCGCCAGCAGCCAAGCGGGGGGTTCCTACGAGCAGTACTTC. Amino acid sequence: CASSQAGGSYEQYF.